These 29 T cell receptor beta chains were sequenced from one sample in a study of T cells after yellow fever vaccination. Using its own MiXCR run on the 5' RACE reads, TCRdb lists one record per CDR3 protein. The data hold about 240,000 distinct CDR3 sequences, with 6.9% observed a single time. The sample here was CD4+ T cells sorted from PBMCs, taken 15 days after the yellow fever booster vaccination. Source of these receptors: a man aged 25-45 years who received the YFV17D yellow fever vaccine.

The V gene is TRBV20-1, the J gene TRBJ2-7; TRBD2 matches 8 bases. V gave up 4 bases and J gave up 5 bases; unmatched junction bases: 7. CDR3 length equals 13 residues. CDR1 DFQATT and CDR2 SNEGSKA come from the germline V gene (reference sequence). The CDR3 loop reads CSAKSGRSHEQYF. The CDR3 region has the DNA TGCAGTGCTAAGAGCGGGAGATCCCACGAGCAGTACTTC.

Ten or more counts support this clonotype. This chain joins TRBV12-3 or TRBV12-4 and TRBJ2-7, with 9 nucleotides matching TRBD2. The CDR3 totals 16 residues. Trimming removed 6 bases from V and 3 bases from J; junction bases left unmatched: 12. The CDR3, as DNA: TGTGCCAGCAGACTGGGAGAAGCGGGAGGTGACTACGAGCAGTACTTC. Amino acid sequence: CASRLGEAGGDYEQYF.

On this clonotype itself: This may come from a read error, since a much larger clone is one base off. The chain recombines TRBV6-2 or TRBV6-3 with TRBJ2-5; weak D call: TRBD2 (5 bases). This CDR3 contains 14 residues. V was trimmed by 6 bases and J by 1 base, leaving 12 bases between them. The germline gives CDR1 MNHEY, CDR2 SVGEGT. Here the CDR3 DNA reads TGTGCCAGCAGCTGCAGCGGCGGCCAAGAGACCCAGTACTTC. It is translated as CASSCSGGQETQYF.

This clonotype was counted only a few times. The V and J genes are TRBV7-8 and TRBJ2-5, with 8 positions matching TRBD1. In germline, CDR1 is SGHVS, CDR2 FQNEAQ. CDR3 length: 13 residues. V lost 7 bases, J lost 9 bases, and 10 bases stayed unmatched. Here the CDR3 DNA reads TGTGCCAGCAACATGGACAGGGAAGGGGCCCAGTACTTC. Translated, it gives CASNMDREGAQYF.

The chain links TRBV23-1 to TRBJ2-1, with TRBD1 matching 9 bases. TRBV23-1 is identified as an open reading frame with a role that is uncertain. The CDR3 length is 15 residues. Trimming took 7 bases from V and 9 from J; bases not matched to a gene: 13. The CDR3 DNA reads as TGCGCCAGCATCCCTCCTAGGACAGGGGTTGGTGAGCAGTTCTTC. It encodes CASIPPRTGVGEQFF.

The chain is built from TRBV19 and TRBJ2-1; the match to TRBD2 covers 9 bases. The germline gives CDR1 LNHDA, CDR2 SQIVND (reference sequence). The V segment lost 4 bases and the J segment 6 bases; nucleotides outside the gene matches: 10. The CDR3 has 16 residues. The CDR3 nucleotides read TGTGCCAGTAGTAGGACTAGCGTGTCGACTGGCAATGAGCAGTTCTTC. Translating gives CASSRTSVSTGNEQFF.

The J gene is TRBJ2-5, the V gene TRBV10-2; D is ambiguous. This CDR3 spans 14 amino acids. Germline V gene sequence: CDR1 WSHSY, CDR2 SAAADI. Trimming stripped 2 bases from V and 5 bases from J, with 12 bases between. The CDR3 bases are TGCGCCAGCAGTGAGGACGGTGGTCATGAGACCCAGTACTTC. The encoded protein is CASSEDGGHETQYF.

In this sample, this clonotype turned up many times. The chain has TRBV5-1 and TRBJ1-5; TRBD1 agrees at 9 bases. Looked up from germline, CDR1 is SGHRS and CDR2 is YFSETQ. J was trimmed by 7 bases and V by 3 bases; bases with no gene match: 2. The length of the CDR3 is 13 residues. The CDR3: CASSSDRGQPQHF. The DNA of the CDR3 is TGCGCCAGCAGCTCGGACAGGGGCCAGCCCCAGCATTTT.

This clonotype was seen repeatedly, ten times or more. The CDR3 region is CASTRGYGDEQFF. The CDR3 region has the DNA TGTGCCAGCACCAGGGGGTACGGCGATGAGCAGTTCTTC. The V gene is TRBV12-3 or TRBV12-4, the J gene TRBJ2-1; 7 bases align to TRBD1. This CDR3 has 13 amino acids. The junction had 8 bases not matched to a gene; V was cut back by 7 bases and J by 8 bases.

The J gene is TRBJ1-5, the V gene TRBV20-1, with D uncertain. CDR1 and CDR2 (germline): DFQATT, SNEGSKA (reference sequence). This CDR3 is built from 14 residues. V shed 3 bases and J shed 3 bases, with 12 bases lying between them. CDR3 coding DNA: TGCAGTGCTAGGTGGGCAGGCCTCAATCAGCCCCAGCATTTT. It codes for CSARWAGLNQPQHF.

This clonotype occurred a few times. CDR3 loop: CATSREDSSTDTQYF. CDR3 coding DNA: TGTGCCACCAGCAGAGAGGACTCTAGCACAGATACGCAGTATTTT. The rearrangement uses TRBV15 and TRBJ2-3; maybe TRBD2 (5 bases). CDR3 size: 15 residues. The V end lost 0 bases, the J end lost 0 bases, and 7 bases lay between the germline ends. CDR1 and CDR2 (germline): LNHNV, YYDKDF (reference sequence).

This chain links TRBV1 with TRBJ1-3; the D call TRBD1 from the table was never checked on the DNA. TRBV1 is a listed pseudogene. The CDR3 totals 13 residues. CDR3 DNA sequence: TGCACCAGCAGCCTTGGGGGTGGAAACACCATATATTTT. Amino acids: CTSSLGGGNTIYF.

The sample holds a few counts of this clonotype. The chain uses TRBV20-1 and TRBJ2-5; a weak D match, TRBD2 (5 bases). V was clipped by 0 bases and J by 0 bases, with 17 bases between them. This CDR3 has 17 amino acids. Germline CDR1 and CDR2: DFQATT and SNEGSKA (reference sequence). The CDR3 protein is CSARELPRAAYQETQYF. As DNA, the CDR3 is TGCAGTGCTAGAGAGCTGCCTCGAGCGGCGTACCAAGAGACCCAGTACTTC.

The chain carries TRBV5-6 and TRBJ2-3; 10 bases align to TRBD1. V trimming: 3 bases; J trimming: 6 bases; junction bases outside the gene matches: 4. The germline V gene has CDR1 SGHDT and CDR2 YYEEEE. This CDR3 is built from 14 residues. This chain's CDR3 is CASSWDRGWDTQYF. The CDR3 coding sequence is TGTGCCAGCAGCTGGGACAGGGGATGGGATACGCAGTATTTT.

This clonotype was counted between two and nine times. The DNA of the CDR3 is TGCGCCAGCAGCTTGGTGCCTAGCGGGAGCAAAGGCACCGGGGAGCTGTTTTTT. It codes for CASSLVPSGSKGTGELFF. The chain uses TRBV5-1 and TRBJ2-2; 10 bases are a match to TRBD2. Germline V gene sequence: CDR1 SGHRS, CDR2 YFSETQ. This CDR3 has 18 amino acids. Unmatched junction bases numbered 9, after V lost 0 bases and J lost 4 bases. Based on the CDR3 plus reference TRBV5-1 and TRBJ2-2, the full variable domain is KAGVTQTPRYLIKTRGQQVTLSCSPISGHRSVSWYQQTPGQGLQFLFEYFSETQRNKGNFPGRFSGRQFSNSRSEMNVSTLELGDSALYLCASSLVPSGSKGTGELFFGEGSRLTVL.

There are many counts of this clonotype. The chain couples TRBV4-3 to TRBJ1-2, with 9 nucleotides matching TRBD1. After removal of 4 bases from V and 4 bases from J, the junction contained 7 bases not matched to a gene. The CDR3 loop spans 15 amino acids. CDR1 is LGHNA, CDR2 YSLEER, per germline. CDR3 DNA: TGCGCCAGCAGCCGAGACAGGGGGGACGGCTATGGCTACACCTTC. It encodes CASSRDRGDGYGYTF.

This clonotype showed up just a few times. The CDR3 DNA follows: TGCAGTGCTAGAGATTCGTTAGCGATGCCAGATACGCAGTATTTT. Translated, it gives CSARDSLAMPDTQYF. The chain couples TRBV20-1 to TRBJ2-3; tentative D call: TRBD2 (5 bases). The CDR3 covers 15 residues. V dropped 0 bases and J dropped 4 bases, with 14 bases sitting between them. Germline CDR1 reads DFQATT; CDR2 reads SNEGSKA (reference sequence).

This chain joins TRBV10-3 and TRBJ2-1; TRBD2 aligns across 10 bases. The CDR3 is 13 amino acids. Germline-derived CDR1 and CDR2 are ENHRY and SYGVKD. V was pared by 9 bases and J by 9 bases, with 8 bases of the junction left unmatched. CDR3 DNA: TGTGCCATAGCAGCGGGAGGGAGGGGTGAGCAGTTCTTC. Translated, it gives CAIAAGGRGEQFF.

This clonotype was seen repeatedly, ten times or more. The chain recombines TRBV5-5 with TRBJ2-5; 9 nucleotides line up with TRBD2. V was clipped by 0 bases and J by 3 bases; unmatched bases: 6. Germline V lookup: CDR1 SGHKS, CDR2 YYEKEE (reference sequence). This CDR3 comprises 16 residues. In DNA form, the CDR3 reads TGTGCCAGCAGCTTGGCCGGGTTAGCGGGAGAAGAGACCCAGTACTTC. Its translation: CASSLAGLAGEETQYF.

This clonotype was counted a few times. The DNA of the CDR3 is TGTGCCACCAGGGCGCCGGGACCCACAGATACGCAGTATTTT. Its translation: CATRAPGPTDTQYF. The chain recombines TRBV24-1 with TRBJ2-3; tentatively, D is TRBD1 or TRBD2 (5 bases each). CDR3 length equals 14 residues. V was trimmed by 7 bases and J by 2 bases, leaving 12 bases between them. Germline V CDR1 and CDR2: KGHDR, SFDVKD.

This clonotype was seen ten or more times. The chain has TRBV7-2 and TRBJ2-2, with 7 bases identical to TRBD2. The CDR3 contains 14 residues. Trimming removed 5 bases from V and 5 bases from J; junction bases left unmatched: 5. Germline V lookup: CDR1 SGHTA, CDR2 FQGNSA. CDR3 sequence (DNA): TGTGCCAGCAGCCCCCTAGCGGCTACCGGGGAGCTGTTTTTT. Translating it yields CASSPLAATGELFF.

This clonotype came up once. This may be a read error, as it is one base from a much larger clone. The CDR3 DNA reads as TGTGCCAGCAGCACCTTAGCGGGAGGTTACTTATTCTACAATGAGCAGTTCTTC. Protein: CASSTLAGGYLFYNEQFF. The gene calls are TRBV11-1 and TRBJ2-1, with 10 positions matching TRBD2. The germline V gene encodes CDR1 SGHAT and CDR2 FQDESV (reference sequence). The CDR3 runs 18 residues. Trimming took 5 bases from V and 3 from J; bases not matched to a gene: 13.

This clonotype came up many times. V and J are TRBV3-1 and TRBJ1-3; TRBD1 agrees at 7 bases. CDR3 size: 15 residues. Trimming cost V 5 bases and J 4 bases; bases outside gene matches: 8. Germline V gene data show CDR1 as LGHDT and CDR2 as YNNKEL (reference sequence). CDR3 sequence (DNA): TGTGCCAGCAGCGATAGCGGGACAGCAGGAAACACCATATATTTT. It translates to CASSDSGTAGNTIYF.

This clonotype has a count of ten or more. The chain combines TRBV27 with TRBJ2-4, with D possibly matching TRBD2 (6 bases). This CDR3 is built from 10 residues. V was trimmed by 8 bases and J by 8 bases, leaving 7 bases between them. The V gene's germline CDR1 is MNHEY and CDR2 SMNVEV (reference sequence). The CDR3 protein is CASGGDIQYF. CDR3 sequence (DNA): TGTGCCAGCGGAGGGGACATTCAGTACTTC.

The chain couples TRBV7-2 to TRBJ2-5; tentative D call: TRBD2 (5 bases). Germline V CDR1 and CDR2: SGHTA, FQGNSA. Trimming stripped 4 bases from V and 4 bases from J, with 10 bases between. CDR3 length: 13 residues. In DNA, the CDR3 is TGTGCCAGCAGCTCGGGGTTCGGAGAGACCCAGTACTTC. Its protein product is CASSSGFGETQYF.

This clonotype came up a few times. This rearrangement joins TRBV6-5 to TRBJ1-1; 11 nucleotides match TRBD1. The CDR3 length is 15 residues. The V segment lost 6 bases and the J segment 7 bases; nucleotides outside the gene matches: 10. Germline lookup yields CDR1 MNHEY and CDR2 SVGAGI. The CDR3 reads CASRGRDRGGHEAFF. The CDR3 DNA follows: TGTGCCAGCAGAGGCCGGGACAGGGGGGGGCATGAAGCTTTCTTT.

Details on this clonotype: An end of the junction does not agree with germline; a read error may underlie this. V usage is TRBV9 and J usage is TRBJ2-3, with 9 bases identical to TRBD2. Germline V CDR1 and CDR2: SGDLS, YYNGEE. This CDR3 region has 16 residues. The CDR3: CASSGISGSGTDMQYF. The CDR3 DNA follows: TGTGCCAGCAGCGGGATTAGCGGGAGTGGTACAGATATGCAGTATTTT.

This clonotype turned up a few times. The chain has TRBV6-1 and TRBJ1-1; D call uncertain. Germline V CDR1 and CDR2: MNHNS, SASEGT. CDR3 size: 13 residues. V lost 10 bases, J lost 1 base, and 13 bases lay in between. CDR3 loop: CATAREANTEAFF. DNA for the CDR3: TGTGCCACAGCCCGGGAGGCGAACACTGAAGCTTTCTTT.

The chain couples TRBV5-1 to TRBJ2-1, with a weak D call TRBD1 (6 bases). This CDR3 region has 19 residues. The V gene lost 2 bases and the J gene lost 2 bases, with 23 bases spanning the gap. Germline CDR1 and CDR2: SGHRS and YFSETQ. The CDR3 bases are TGCGCCAGCAGCTTAGCCATTAACAGGGCAGGTAGGACCTACAATGAGCAGTTCTTC. Translation gives CASSLAINRAGRTYNEQFF.